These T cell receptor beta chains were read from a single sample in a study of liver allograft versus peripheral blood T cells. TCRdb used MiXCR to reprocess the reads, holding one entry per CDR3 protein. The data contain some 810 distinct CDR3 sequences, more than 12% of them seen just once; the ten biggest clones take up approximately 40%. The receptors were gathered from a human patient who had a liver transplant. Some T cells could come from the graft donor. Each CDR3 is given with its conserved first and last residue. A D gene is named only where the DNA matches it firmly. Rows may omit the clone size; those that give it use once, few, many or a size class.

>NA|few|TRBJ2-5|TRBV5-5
CASSSPSFQETQYF
TGTGCCAGCAGCTCCCCCAGTTTCCAAGAGACCCAGTACTTC
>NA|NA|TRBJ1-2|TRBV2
CASSEVRGDGYTF
TGTGCCAGCAGTGAGGTCCGCGGGGACGGCTACACCTTC
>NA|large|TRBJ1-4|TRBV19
CASSRERQNLNEKLFF
TGTGCCAGTAGTAGGGAGAGGCAGAACCTTAATGAAAAACTGTTTTTT
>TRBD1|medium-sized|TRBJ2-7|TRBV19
CASGTGGGYEQYF
TGTGCCAGTGGGACAGGGGGCGGATACGAGCAGTACTTC
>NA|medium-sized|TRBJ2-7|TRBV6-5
CASSSPYQSSYEQYF
TGTGCCAGCAGTTCGCCCTACCAAAGCTCCTACGAGCAGTACTTC
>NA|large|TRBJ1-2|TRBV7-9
CASSSPDPPRPNGYTF
TGTGCCAGCAGCTCCCCCGACCCTCCCAGGCCGAATGGCTACACCTTC
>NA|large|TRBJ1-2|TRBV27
CASSSQEMANYGYTF
TGTGCCAGCAGTTCCCAGGAGATGGCTAACTATGGCTACACCTTC
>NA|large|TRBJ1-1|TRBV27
CASSLGMNTEAFF
TGTGCCAGCAGTTTAGGGATGAACACTGAAGCTTTCTTT
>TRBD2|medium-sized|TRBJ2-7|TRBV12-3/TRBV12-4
CASSKTSGGDYEQYF
TGTGCCAGCAGTAAAACTAGCGGGGGGGACTACGAGCAGTACTTC
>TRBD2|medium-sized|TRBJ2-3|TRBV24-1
CATSDLREGSTDTQYF
TGTGCCACCAGTGATTTGCGGGAGGGGAGCACAGATACGCAGTATTTT
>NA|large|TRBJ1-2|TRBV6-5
CASSSFVGGDGYTF
TGTGCCAGCAGTTCCTTCGTGGGGGGCGATGGCTACACCTTC
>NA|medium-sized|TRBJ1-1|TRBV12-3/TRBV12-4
CASTTRSPFSLEGTEAFF
TGTGCCAGCACTACTCGCAGTCCATTTAGCCTTGAAGGCACTGAAGCTTTCTTT
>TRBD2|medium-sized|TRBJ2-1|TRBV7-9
CASSRGLAGVYNEQFF
TGTGCCAGCAGCCGTGGACTAGCGGGAGTATACAATGAGCAGTTCTTC
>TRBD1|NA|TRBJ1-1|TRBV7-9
CASRYRGPSEAFF
TGTGCCAGCAGGTACAGGGGGCCTAGTGAAGCTTTCTTT
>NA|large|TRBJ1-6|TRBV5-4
CASTMGAGGNSPLHF
TGTGCCAGCACCATGGGGGCCGGGGGTAATTCACCCCTCCACTTT
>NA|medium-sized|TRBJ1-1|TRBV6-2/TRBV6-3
CASSYRDNTEAFF
TGTGCCAGCAGTTACCGGGACAACACTGAAGCTTTCTTT
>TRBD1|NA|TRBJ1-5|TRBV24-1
CATSDGRTGSNQPQHF
TGTGCCACCAGTGACGGCCGGACAGGGTCCAATCAGCCCCAGCATTTT
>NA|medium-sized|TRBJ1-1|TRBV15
CATSRGSGKTEAFF
TGTGCCACCAGCAGGGGCTCGGGAAAGACTGAAGCTTTCTTT
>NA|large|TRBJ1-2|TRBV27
CASSWDASNYGYTF
TGTGCCAGCAGTTGGGACGCCTCTAACTATGGCTACACCTTC
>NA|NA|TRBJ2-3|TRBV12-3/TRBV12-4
CASSTGVDTQYF
TGTGCCAGCAGTACCGGGGTTGATACGCAGTATTTT